This is a list of T cell receptor beta chains from one sample in a study of regulatory T cells in long-lasting Graves disease. TCRdb re-called the multiplex PCR reads with MiXCR, one entry per CDR3 protein. Found here are about 340,000 distinct CDR3 sequences, roughly 21% of them singletons; the top ten hold less than 30%. Here the sequenced sample was peripheral blood mononuclear cells (PBMCs), taken when the disease was refractory, from a patient treated with antithyroid drugs. The receptor source for this set is a female donor with Graves disease. CDR3s include the opening cysteine and the closing phenylalanine or tryptophan. A D gene is named only where the DNA matches it firmly. Not every row has a clone size; where given, it reads once, few, many or a size class.

D | J | V | size | DNA | CDR3
. | TRBJ1-2 | TRBV28 | many | TGTGCCAGCAGAAAGGGGGACTTGGGCTACACCTTC | CASRKGDLGYTF
TRBD1 | TRBJ2-7 | TRBV2 | many | TGTGCCAGCAGCCCGGGACAGAGAACCTACGAGCAGTACTTC | CASSPGQRTYEQYF
. | TRBJ1-2 | TRBV2 | many | TGTGCCAGCGTACGATCTAACTATGGCTACACCTTC | CASVRSNYGYTF
. | TRBJ2-7 | TRBV18 | . | TGTGCCAGCTCACCGTCGGGGAACTACGAGCAGTACTTC | CASSPSGNYEQYF
TRBD2 | TRBJ2-7 | TRBV2 | many | TGTGCCAGCAATTACTTCTCTAGCGGGGGGACCTACGAGCAGTACTTC | CASNYFSSGGTYEQYF
. | TRBJ2-3 | TRBV7-9 | few | TGTGCCAGCAGCACTAGCACAGATACGCAGTATTTT | CASSTSTDTQYF
. | TRBJ2-2 | TRBV11-2 | few | TGTGCCAGCAGCCCATACGCCACCGGGGAGCTGTTTTTT | CASSPYATGELFF
. | TRBJ1-1 | TRBV14 | few | TGTGCCAGCAGCCAAGAGGTGGGAAGGGCTGAAGCTTTCTTT | CASSQEVGRAEAFF
TRBD1 | TRBJ1-6 | TRBV20-1 | many | TGCAGTGCTAGAGCGGGGGACAGCGTAGTTAATTCACCCCTCCACTTT | CSARAGDSVVNSPLHF
. | TRBJ1-3 | TRBV2 | few | TGTGCCAGTGACAGGATCTCTGGAAACACCATATATTTT | CASDRISGNTIYF